This T cell receptor beta chain derives from a study of graft-versus-host responses after intestinal transplantation. Turning to the study itself: Transplant recipients had multivisceral, liver-intestinal, or isolated intestinal grafts. Recipients uniformly received anti-thymocyte globulin induction, followed by tacrolimus and steroids for approximately 3 years. Study-level points and caveats: High graft-versus-host to host-versus-graft T cell clonal ratios marked allografts of patients with graft-donor macrochimerism. GvH clones turned up in recipient marrow; some had shown up first in ileum or blood.

Profiled with immunoSEQ multiplex PCR; TCRdb holds only in-frame clones, not every one. The sample includes around 20,000 clones, more than 80% of them seen just once. This clone was recorded once. What it binds is unknown. The germline V gene has CDR1 SEHNR and CDR2 FQNEAQ (reference sequence). The trim removed 1 base at V and 2 bases at J, leaving 7 bases unmatched. The CDR3 runs 17 residues. This material consisted of PBMCs, taken 350 to 400 days after transplant. The sequence derives from a human patient who received an intestinal transplant, so some T cells may come from the graft donor. The chain recombines TRBV7-9 with TRBJ2-1; TRBD2 matches at 8 bases. The CDR3 DNA reads as TGTGCCAGCAGCTTAGACCCTCCGGGGGGGACCTACAATGAGCAGTTCTTC. Translating gives CASSLDPPGGTYNEQFF.